A selection of T cell receptor beta chains follows, all from one sample in a study of blood T cell repertoires in COVID-19. Libraries were prepared by immunoSEQ multiplex PCR; TCRdb keeps only in-frame clonotypes and omits some of them. The sample contains around 280,000 clones, around nine tenths of which appear only once. The sample comprised PBMCs or T cells enriched from blood (not recorded which). The source of these receptors is a woman aged 40 to 50 who had recovered from COVID-19. CDR3s include the opening cysteine and the closing phenylalanine or tryptophan. Each record gives: clone size, V gene, J gene, D gene, CDR3 protein, CDR3 DNA. D genes are given only for firm matches. Size is stated for part of the rows, as once, few or many counts, or as a class when the clone is expanded.

.	TRBV28	TRBJ2-3	TRBD2	CASRGLAGVDTQYF	TGTGCCAGCCGAGGACTAGCGGGAGTAGATACGCAGTATTTT
.	TRBV6-2/TRBV6-3	TRBJ2-1	TRBD2	CASSPLWTRGYGEQFF	TGTGCCAGCAGTCCCCTTTGGACTAGAGGGTACGGTGAGCAGTTCTTC
.	TRBV19	TRBJ2-3	TRBD2	CASSRRESRGTDTQYF	TGTGCCAGTAGCAGGCGGGAGTCTCGCGGCACAGATACGCAGTATTTT
.	TRBV5-4	TRBJ2-7	.	CASSERERGVEQYF	TGTGCCAGCAGCGAGCGGGAAAGGGGGGTCGAGCAGTACTTC
.	TRBV3-1/TRBV3-2	TRBJ2-1	.	CASSTQTDNEQFF	TGTGCCAGCAGCACACAAACAGACAATGAGCAGTTCTTC
.	TRBV19	TRBJ2-1	TRBD2	CASMRLAGVSGEQFF	TGTGCCAGTATGCGACTAGCGGGAGTGTCGGGTGAGCAGTTCTTC
.	TRBV6-5	TRBJ1-2	TRBD1	CATTGGVGGYTF	TGTGCGACGACAGGGGGCGTGGGTGGCTACACCTTC
few	TRBV10-3	TRBJ2-7	TRBD2	CATGTSGKYEQYF	TGTGCCACTGGGACTAGCGGGAAGTACGAGCAGTACTTC
.	TRBV5-1	TRBJ1-6	TRBD1	CASSPTPRQGANSPLHF	TGCGCCAGCAGCCCGACCCCCAGACAGGGGGCGAATTCACCCCTCCACTTT
.	TRBV19	TRBJ1-2	.	CASSIDEGDGYTF	TGTGCCAGTAGTATAGACGAGGGGGATGGCTACACCTTC
.	TRBV7-8	TRBJ1-5	.	CASSAQGGQPQHF	TGTGCCAGCAGCGCACAGGGTGGGCAGCCCCAGCATTTT
.	TRBV27	TRBJ2-1	TRBD2	CASSLGLAGGPNYNEQFF	TGTGCCAGCAGTTTAGGTCTAGCGGGAGGGCCTAACTACAATGAGCAGTTCTTC
few	TRBV18	TRBJ2-5	.	CASSPGLQETQYF	TGTGCCAGCTCACCGGGACTTCAAGAGACCCAGTACTTC
.	TRBV4-1	TRBJ2-3	TRBD2	CASSPAGGLAGVIDTQYF	TGCGCCAGCAGCCCAGCCGGGGGGCTAGCGGGAGTGATAGATACGCAGTATTTT
once	TRBV6-5	TRBJ2-1	TRBD1	CASSFVGQGMDEQFF	TGTGCCAGCAGTTTCGTAGGACAGGGTATGGATGAGCAGTTCTTC
.	TRBV7-3	TRBJ2-6	.	CASSQSGTGANVLTF	TGTGCCAGCAGCCAATCAGGGACTGGGGCCAACGTCCTGACTTTC
.	TRBV19	TRBJ1-1	TRBD1	CASLDREASEAFF	TGTGCCAGTCTAGACAGGGAGGCATCCGAAGCTTTCTTT
.	TRBV28	TRBJ2-7	.	CASSLVRWQGSSYEQYF	TGTGCCAGCAGTTTGGTGCGGTGGCAGGGGAGCTCCTACGAGCAGTACTTC
.	TRBV7-6	TRBJ1-2	.	CASSSLRAGLNLYGYTF	TGTGCCAGCAGCTCCCTTCGGGCAGGACTAAACCTCTATGGCTACACCTTC
.	TRBV10-1	TRBJ2-1	.	CASSEGSRNEQFF	TGCGCCAGCAGTGAGGGTAGCCGGAATGAGCAGTTCTTC
once	TRBV5-1	TRBJ1-1	.	CASSLQGMNTEAFF	TGCGCCAGCAGCCTACAGGGAATGAACACTGAAGCTTTCTTT
.	TRBV28	TRBJ2-5	.	CASSLVGVGETQYF	TGTGCCAGCAGTTTGGTGGGAGTGGGGGAGACCCAGTACTTC
.	TRBV19	TRBJ1-5	.	CASGTLQPQHF	TGTGCCAGTGGTACTCTTCAGCCCCAGCATTTT
.	TRBV9	TRBJ2-7	.	CASSVGAGAAYEQYF	TGTGCCAGCAGCGTAGGCGCAGGGGCCGCCTACGAGCAGTACTTC
.	TRBV24-1	TRBJ2-3	TRBD2	CATSVPAGVGTDTQYF	TGTGCCACCAGTGTTCCAGCGGGAGTGGGGACAGATACGCAGTATTTT
.	TRBV2	TRBJ2-7	.	CASSVSGIYEQYF	TGTGCCAGCAGTGTTTCAGGGATCTACGAGCAGTACTTC
.	TRBV19	TRBJ1-2	.	CASSLDTNYGYTF	TGTGCCAGTAGTCTGGACACCAACTATGGCTACACCTTC
.	TRBV11-2	TRBJ2-7	TRBD2	CASSPGTRGYEQYF	TGTGCCAGCAGCCCCGGGACTAGGGGCTACGAGCAGTACTTC
.	TRBV10-1	TRBJ1-5	.	CASSVRGIKVTDCNSNQPQHF	TGCGCCAGCAGTGTCCGTGGAATAAAAGTGACTGATTGTAATAGCAATCAGCCCCAGCATTTT
.	TRBV29-1	TRBJ2-2	TRBD1	CSVWTGITGELFF	TGCAGCGTCTGGACAGGGATTACCGGGGAGCTGTTTTTT
.	TRBV21-1	TRBJ2-5	.	CASSKGGSDSARTQYF	TGTGCCAGCAGCAAAGGTGGTTCGGACTCCGCCCGGACCCAGTACTTC
.	TRBV30	TRBJ1-5	TRBD1	CAWSDRVRYSNQPQHF	TGTGCCTGGAGCGACAGGGTGAGATATAGCAATCAGCCCCAGCATTTT
.	TRBV6-2/TRBV6-3	TRBJ1-2	.	CASSNVGYGHEEGYTF	TGTGCCAGCAGCAATGTGGGTTATGGACATGAAGAGGGCTACACCTTC
.	TRBV21-1	TRBJ2-5	.	CASSKLDSGGQKETQYF	TGTGCCAGCAGCAAATTGGATAGCGGGGGCCAAAAAGAGACCCAGTACTTC
once	TRBV15	TRBJ1-1	.	CATRHGQQVGIEAFF	TGTGCCACCAGGCACGGACAGCAAGTCGGGATTGAAGCTTTCTTT